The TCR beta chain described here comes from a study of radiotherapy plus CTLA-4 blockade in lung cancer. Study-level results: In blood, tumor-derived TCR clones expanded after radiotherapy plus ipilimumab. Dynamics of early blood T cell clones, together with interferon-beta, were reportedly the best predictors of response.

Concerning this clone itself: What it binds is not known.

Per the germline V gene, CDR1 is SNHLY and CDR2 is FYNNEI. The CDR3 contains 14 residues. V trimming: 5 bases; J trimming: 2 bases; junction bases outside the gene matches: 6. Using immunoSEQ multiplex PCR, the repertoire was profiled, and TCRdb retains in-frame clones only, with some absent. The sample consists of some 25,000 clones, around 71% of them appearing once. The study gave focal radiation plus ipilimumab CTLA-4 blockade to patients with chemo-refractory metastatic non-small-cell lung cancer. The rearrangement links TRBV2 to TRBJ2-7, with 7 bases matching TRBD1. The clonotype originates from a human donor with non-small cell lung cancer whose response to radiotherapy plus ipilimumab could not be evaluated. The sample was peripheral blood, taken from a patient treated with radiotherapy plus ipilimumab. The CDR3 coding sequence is TGTGCCAGCAGTCGACAGGGAAGCACCTACGAGCAGTACTTC. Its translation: CASSRQGSTYEQYF.